The sequence of this T cell receptor beta chain was determined in a study of shared clonotypes between healthy human individuals. In the study overall: For every donor, three CD4 naive, three CD4 memory, two CD8 naive and one CD8 memory plates were used. Broader study findings: Naive subsets typically showed greater estimated richness than memory subsets.

The CDR3 has 16 residues. Trimming removed 1 base from V and 5 bases from J, with 16 bases in between. Per germline, CDR1 LNHNV and CDR2 YYDKDF (reference sequence). Several immunoSEQ plates received, in even portions, the genomic DNA of each subset. Some clones are missing from TCRdb's copy, which holds only in-frame ones; the method was immunoSEQ multiplex PCR. Of some 1.4 million clones in the sample, around 95% were seen once. Remarks on this clone: The antigen is not known.

Investigators divided CD4+ cells into CD45RA+ naive and CD45RA-negative memory subsets. This TCR was sampled from a man between 25 and 39 years old in good health. The chain links TRBV15 to TRBJ2-3; D perhaps matches TRBD2 (6 bases). Material: naive CD4+ T cells sorted from blood. Subset here: CD45RA+ positively selected. The CDR3 nucleotides are TGTGCCACCAGCAGAGGGGGAGGCTCTGCCAGAGATACGCAGTATTTT. Translation gives CATSRGGGSARDTQYF.